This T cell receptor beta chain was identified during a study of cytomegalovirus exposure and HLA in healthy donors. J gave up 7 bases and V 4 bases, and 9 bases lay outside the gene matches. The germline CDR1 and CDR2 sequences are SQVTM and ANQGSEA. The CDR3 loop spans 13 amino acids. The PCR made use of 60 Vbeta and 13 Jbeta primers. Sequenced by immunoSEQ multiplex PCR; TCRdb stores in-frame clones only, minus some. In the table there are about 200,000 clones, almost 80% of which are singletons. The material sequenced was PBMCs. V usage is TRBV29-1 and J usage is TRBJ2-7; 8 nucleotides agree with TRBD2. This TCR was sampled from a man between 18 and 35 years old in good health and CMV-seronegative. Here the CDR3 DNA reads TGCAGCGTTGGATCGGGACTAGTCACAGAGCAGTACTTC. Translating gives CSVGSGLVTEQYF.